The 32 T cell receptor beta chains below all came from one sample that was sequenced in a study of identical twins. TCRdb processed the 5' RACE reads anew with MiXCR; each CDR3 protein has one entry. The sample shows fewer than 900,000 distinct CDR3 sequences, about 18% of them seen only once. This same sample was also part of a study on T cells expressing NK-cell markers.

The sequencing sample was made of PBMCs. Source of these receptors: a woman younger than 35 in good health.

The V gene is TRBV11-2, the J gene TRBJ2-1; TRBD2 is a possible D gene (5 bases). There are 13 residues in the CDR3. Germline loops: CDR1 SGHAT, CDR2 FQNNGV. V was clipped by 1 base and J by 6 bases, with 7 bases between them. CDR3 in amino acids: CASSLARANEQFF. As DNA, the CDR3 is TGTGCCAGCAGCTTAGCGAGGGCCAATGAGCAGTTCTTC. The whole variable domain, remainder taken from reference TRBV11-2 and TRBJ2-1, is EAGVAQSPRYKIIEKRQSVAFWCNPISGHATLYWYQQILGQGPKLLIQFQNNGVVDDSQLPKDRFSAERLKGVDSTLKIQPAKLEDSAVYLCASSLARANEQFFGPGTRLTVL.

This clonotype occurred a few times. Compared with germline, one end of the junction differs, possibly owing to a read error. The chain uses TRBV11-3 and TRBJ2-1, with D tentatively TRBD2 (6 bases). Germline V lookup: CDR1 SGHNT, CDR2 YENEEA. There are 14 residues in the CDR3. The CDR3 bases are TGTGCCAGCAGCTCCCGGGACTCCCACAATGAGCAGTTCTTC. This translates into CASSSRDSHNEQFF.

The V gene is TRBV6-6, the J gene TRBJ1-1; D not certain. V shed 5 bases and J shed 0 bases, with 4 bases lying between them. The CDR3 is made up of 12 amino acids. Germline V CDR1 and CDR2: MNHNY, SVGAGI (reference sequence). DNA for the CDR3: TGTGCCAGCAGTAACTTGAACACTGAAGCTTTCTTT. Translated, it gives CASSNLNTEAFF.

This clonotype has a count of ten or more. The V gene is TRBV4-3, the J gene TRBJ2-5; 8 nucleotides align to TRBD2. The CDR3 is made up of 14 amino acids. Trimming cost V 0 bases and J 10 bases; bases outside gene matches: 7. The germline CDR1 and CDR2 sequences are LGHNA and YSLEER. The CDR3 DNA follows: TGCGCCAGCAGCCAAGATATCAGCGGGAGAGGCCAGTACTTC. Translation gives CASSQDISGRGQYF.

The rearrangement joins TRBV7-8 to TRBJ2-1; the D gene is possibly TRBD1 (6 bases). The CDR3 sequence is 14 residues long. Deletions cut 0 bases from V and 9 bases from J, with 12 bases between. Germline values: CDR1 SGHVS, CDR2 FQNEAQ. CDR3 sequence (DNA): TGTGCCAGCAGCTTAGCGAGGACAGTCACTGAGCAGTTCTTC. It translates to CASSLARTVTEQFF.

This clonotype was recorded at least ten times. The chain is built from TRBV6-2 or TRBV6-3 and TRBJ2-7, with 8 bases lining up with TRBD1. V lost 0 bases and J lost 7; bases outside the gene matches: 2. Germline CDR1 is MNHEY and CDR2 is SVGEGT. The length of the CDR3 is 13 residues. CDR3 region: CASSYSRQGEQYF. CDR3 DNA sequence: TGTGCCAGCAGTTACTCGAGACAGGGGGAGCAGTACTTC.

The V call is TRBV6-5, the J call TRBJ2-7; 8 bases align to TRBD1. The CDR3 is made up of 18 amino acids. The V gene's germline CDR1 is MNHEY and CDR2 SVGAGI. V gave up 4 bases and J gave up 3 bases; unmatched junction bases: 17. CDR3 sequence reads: CASSSPGQGGSPSYEQYF. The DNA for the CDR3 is TGTGCCAGCAGTTCCCCCGGACAGGGAGGATCTCCTAGCTACGAGCAGTACTTC.

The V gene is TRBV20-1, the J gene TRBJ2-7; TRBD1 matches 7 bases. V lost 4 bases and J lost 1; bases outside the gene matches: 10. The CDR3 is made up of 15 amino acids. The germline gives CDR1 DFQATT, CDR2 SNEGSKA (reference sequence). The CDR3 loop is CSATQGPLASYEQYF. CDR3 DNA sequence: TGCAGTGCTACACAGGGGCCCCTCGCATCCTACGAGCAGTACTTC.

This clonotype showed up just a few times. The CDR3 nucleotides read TGTGCCAGCAGCTCAGCGGTACCGTCCTACAATGAGCAGTTCTTC. Translated: CASSSAVPSYNEQFF. This chain uses TRBV7-9 with TRBJ2-1; D perhaps matches TRBD2 (5 bases). Per the germline V gene, CDR1 is SEHNR and CDR2 is FQNEAQ (reference sequence). Trimming removed 4 bases from V and 1 base from J, with 11 bases in between. This CDR3 contains 15 residues.

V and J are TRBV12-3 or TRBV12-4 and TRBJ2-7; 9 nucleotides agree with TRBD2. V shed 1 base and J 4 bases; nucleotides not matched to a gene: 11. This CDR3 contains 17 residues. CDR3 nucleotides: TGTGCCAGCAGTTTAGGCTTTGGGGGCGGGAGGGTTTACGAGCAGTACTTC. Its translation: CASSLGFGGGRVYEQYF.

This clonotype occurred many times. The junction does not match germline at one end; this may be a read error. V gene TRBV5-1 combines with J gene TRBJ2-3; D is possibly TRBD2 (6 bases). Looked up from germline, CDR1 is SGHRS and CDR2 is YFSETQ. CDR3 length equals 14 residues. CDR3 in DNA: TGTGCCAGCAGCTTGGTAGCGGGCACAGATACGCAGTATTTT. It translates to CASSLVAGTDTQYF.

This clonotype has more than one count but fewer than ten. The CDR3 sequence: CATTGTGAAFGNTIYF. The CDR3 region has the DNA TGTGCCACCACCGGGACAGGGGCAGCGTTTGGAAACACCATATATTTT. The chain is built from TRBV12-3 or TRBV12-4 and TRBJ1-3; 10 nucleotides match TRBD1. The CDR3 contains 16 residues. V lost 10 bases, J lost 3 bases, and 12 bases stayed unmatched.

CDR3 region: CASSRSAPGETQYF. The CDR3 DNA follows: TGTGCCAGCAGCAGGTCGGCCCCAGGGGAGACCCAGTACTTC. The J gene is TRBJ2-5, the V gene TRBV7-2; TRBD1 is a possible D gene (5 bases). Trimming took off 5 bases at V and 5 bases at J, with 15 bases between the two ends. This CDR3 region has 14 residues. Germline-derived CDR1 and CDR2 are SGHTA and FQGNSA.

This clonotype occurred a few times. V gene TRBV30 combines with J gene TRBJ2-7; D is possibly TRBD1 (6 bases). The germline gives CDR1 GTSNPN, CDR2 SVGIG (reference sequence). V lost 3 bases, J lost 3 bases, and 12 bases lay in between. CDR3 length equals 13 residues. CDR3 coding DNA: TGTGCCTGGAGGCCCGGACAGATCTACGAGCAGTACTTC. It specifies CAWRPGQIYEQYF.

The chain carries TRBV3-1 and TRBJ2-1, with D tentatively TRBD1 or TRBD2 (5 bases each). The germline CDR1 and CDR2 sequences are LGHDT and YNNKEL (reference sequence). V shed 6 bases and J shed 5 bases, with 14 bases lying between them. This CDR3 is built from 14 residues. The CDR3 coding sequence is TGTGCCAGCAGGCTCCAAGGGGAGAACAATGAGCAGTTCTTC. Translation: CASRLQGENNEQFF.

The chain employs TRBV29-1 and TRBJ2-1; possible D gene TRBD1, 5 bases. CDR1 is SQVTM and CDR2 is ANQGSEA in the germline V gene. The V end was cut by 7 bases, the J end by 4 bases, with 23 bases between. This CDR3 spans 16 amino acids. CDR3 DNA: TGCAGCGCCAATCCTTCAGGGATAGGCCTTTACAATGAGCAGTTCTTC. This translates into CSANPSGIGLYNEQFF.

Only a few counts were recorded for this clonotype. CDR3 nucleotide sequence: TGTGCCAGCAGTTACACGAGTAATAGCAATCAGCCCCAGCATTTT. It specifies CASSYTSNSNQPQHF. V usage is TRBV6-5 and J usage is TRBJ1-5, with D unresolved. The V gene's germline CDR1 is MNHEY and CDR2 SVGAGI. V was cut by 2 bases and J by 0 bases, with 8 bases left in between. The CDR3 totals 15 residues.

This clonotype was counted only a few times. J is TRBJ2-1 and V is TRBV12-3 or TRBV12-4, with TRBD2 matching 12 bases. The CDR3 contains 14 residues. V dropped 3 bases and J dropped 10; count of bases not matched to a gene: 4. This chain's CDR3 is CASSFSSGGDEQFF. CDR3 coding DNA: TGTGCCAGCAGTTTTTCTAGCGGGGGGGACGAGCAGTTCTTC.

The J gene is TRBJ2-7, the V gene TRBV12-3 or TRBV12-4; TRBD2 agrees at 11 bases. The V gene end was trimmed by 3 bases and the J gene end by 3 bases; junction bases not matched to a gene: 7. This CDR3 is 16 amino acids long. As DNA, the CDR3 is TGTGCCAGCAGTTTCAGTCCGACTAGCGGGGTCTACGAGCAGTACTTC. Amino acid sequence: CASSFSPTSGVYEQYF.

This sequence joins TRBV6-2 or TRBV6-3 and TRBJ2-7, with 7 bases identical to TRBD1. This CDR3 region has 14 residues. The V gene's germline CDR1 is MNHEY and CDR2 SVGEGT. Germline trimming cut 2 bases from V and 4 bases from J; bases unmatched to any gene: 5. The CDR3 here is CASSYRGPGYEQYF. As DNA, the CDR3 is TGTGCCAGCAGTTACAGGGGGCCTGGATACGAGCAGTACTTC.

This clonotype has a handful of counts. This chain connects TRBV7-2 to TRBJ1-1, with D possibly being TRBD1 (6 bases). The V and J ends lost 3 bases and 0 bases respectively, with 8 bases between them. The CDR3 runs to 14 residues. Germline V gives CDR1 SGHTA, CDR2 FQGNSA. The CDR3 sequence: CASSFGGVNTEAFF. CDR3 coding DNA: TGTGCCAGCAGCTTTGGGGGCGTGAACACTGAAGCTTTCTTT.

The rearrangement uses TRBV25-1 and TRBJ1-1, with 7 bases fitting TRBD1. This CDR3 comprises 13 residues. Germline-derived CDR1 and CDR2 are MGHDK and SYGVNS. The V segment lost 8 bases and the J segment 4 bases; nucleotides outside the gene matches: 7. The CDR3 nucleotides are TGTGCCAGCCTCGAACAGGGGAGCACTGAAGCTTTCTTT. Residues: CASLEQGSTEAFF. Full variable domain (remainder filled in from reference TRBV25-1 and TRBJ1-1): EADIYQTPRYLVIGTGKKITLECSQTMGHDKMYWYQQDPGMELHLIHYSYGVNSTEKGDLSSESTVSRIRTEHFPLTLESARPSHTSQYLCASLEQGSTEAFFGQGTRLTVV.

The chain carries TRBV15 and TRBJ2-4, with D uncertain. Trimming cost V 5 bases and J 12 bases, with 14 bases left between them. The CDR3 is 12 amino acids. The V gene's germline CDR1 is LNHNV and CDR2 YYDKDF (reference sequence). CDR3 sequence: CATSHGRVTQYF. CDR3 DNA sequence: TGTGCCACCAGCCACGGCCGGGTTACTCAGTACTTC.

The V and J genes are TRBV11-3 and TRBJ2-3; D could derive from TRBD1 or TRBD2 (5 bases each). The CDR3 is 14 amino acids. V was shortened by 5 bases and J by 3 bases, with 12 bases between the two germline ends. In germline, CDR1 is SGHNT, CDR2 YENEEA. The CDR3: CASSPEWGTDTQYF. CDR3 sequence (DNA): TGTGCCAGCAGCCCGGAGTGGGGGACAGATACGCAGTATTTT.

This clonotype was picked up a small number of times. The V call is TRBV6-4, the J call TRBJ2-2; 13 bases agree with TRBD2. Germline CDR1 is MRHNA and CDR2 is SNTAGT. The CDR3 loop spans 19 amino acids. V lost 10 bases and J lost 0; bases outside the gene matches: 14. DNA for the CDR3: TGTGCCATCAGCAACAAGGGACTAGCGGGGACAGCGAACACCGGGGAGCTGTTTTTT. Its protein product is CAISNKGLAGTANTGELFF.

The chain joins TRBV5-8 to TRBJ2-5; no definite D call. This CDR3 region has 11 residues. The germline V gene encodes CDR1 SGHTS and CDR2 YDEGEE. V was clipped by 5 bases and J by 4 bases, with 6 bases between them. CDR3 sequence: CASRMGETQYF. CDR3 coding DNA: TGTGCCAGCAGGATGGGAGAGACCCAGTACTTC. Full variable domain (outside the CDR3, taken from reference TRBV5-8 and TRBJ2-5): EAGVTQSPTHLIKTRGQQATLRCSPISGHTSVYWYQQALGLGLQFLLWYDEGEERNRGNFPPRFSGRQFPNYSSELNVNALELEDSALYLCASRMGETQYFGPGTRLLVL.

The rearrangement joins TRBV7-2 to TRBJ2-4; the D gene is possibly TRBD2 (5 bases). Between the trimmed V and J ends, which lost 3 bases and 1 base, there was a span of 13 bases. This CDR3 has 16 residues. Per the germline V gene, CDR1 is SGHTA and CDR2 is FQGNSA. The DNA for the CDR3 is TGTGCCAGCAGCTTCTTAAGTTGGGAGGCCAAAAACATTCAGTACTTC. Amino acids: CASSFLSWEAKNIQYF.

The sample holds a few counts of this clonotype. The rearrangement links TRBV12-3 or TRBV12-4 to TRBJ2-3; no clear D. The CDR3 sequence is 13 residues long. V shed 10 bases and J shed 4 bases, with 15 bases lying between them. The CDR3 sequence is CATVDWEADTQYF. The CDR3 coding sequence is TGTGCCACCGTGGATTGGGAAGCAGATACGCAGTATTTT.

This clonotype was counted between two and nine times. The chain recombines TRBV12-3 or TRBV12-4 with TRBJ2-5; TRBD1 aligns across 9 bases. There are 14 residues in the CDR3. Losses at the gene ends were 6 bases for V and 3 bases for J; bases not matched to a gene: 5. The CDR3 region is CASSTQGAEETQYF. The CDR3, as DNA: TGTGCCAGCAGCACACAGGGGGCAGAAGAGACCCAGTACTTC.

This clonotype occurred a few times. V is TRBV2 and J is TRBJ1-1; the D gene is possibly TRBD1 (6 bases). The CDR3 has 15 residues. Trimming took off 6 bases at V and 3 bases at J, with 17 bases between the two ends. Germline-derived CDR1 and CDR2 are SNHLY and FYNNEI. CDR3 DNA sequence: TGTGCCAGCAGCGGACGTTCAGGGGTGCACACTGAAGCTTTCTTT. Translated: CASSGRSGVHTEAFF. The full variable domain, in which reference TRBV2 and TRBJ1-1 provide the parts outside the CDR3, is EPEVTQTPSHQVTQMGQEVILRCVPISNHLYFYWYRQILGQKVEFLVSFYNNEISEKSEIFDDQFSVERPDGSNFTLKIRSTKLEDSAMYFCASSGRSGVHTEAFFGQGTRLTVV.

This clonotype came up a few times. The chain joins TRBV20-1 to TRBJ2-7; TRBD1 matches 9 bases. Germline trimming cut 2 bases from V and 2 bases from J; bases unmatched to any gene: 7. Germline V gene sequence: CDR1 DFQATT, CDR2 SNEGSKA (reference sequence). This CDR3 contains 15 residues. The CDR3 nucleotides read TGCAGTGCTAGAAAGGGACAGGGATTCACCTACGAGCAGTACTTC. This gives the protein CSARKGQGFTYEQYF.

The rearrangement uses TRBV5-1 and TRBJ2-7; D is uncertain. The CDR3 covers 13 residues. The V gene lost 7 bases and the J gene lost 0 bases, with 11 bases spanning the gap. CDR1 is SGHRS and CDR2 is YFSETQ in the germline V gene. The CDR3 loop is CASGQLSSYEQYF. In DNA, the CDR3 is TGCGCCAGCGGCCAATTGAGCTCCTACGAGCAGTACTTC.